The entry below gives a single TCR beta chain sequence along with its context. Its target is not known. The CDR3 has 14 residues. Germline CDR1 and CDR2: SEHNR and FQNEAQ (reference sequence). Trimming cost V 5 bases and J 0 bases, with 9 bases left between them. This sample is drawn from a study of cytomegalovirus exposure and HLA in healthy donors. Study-level points and caveats: The investigators catalogued 150 or so TCR beta chains as cytomegalovirus-associated.

13 Jbeta primers and 60 Vbeta primers were used for the PCR. Sequencing used immunoSEQ multiplex PCR; TCRdb keeps in-frame clones, though not all of them. The repertoire holds 200,000 to 300,000 clones, with about four fifths as singletons. This TCR was recovered from a woman aged 40-49 years in good health and CMV-seropositive. Sequencing input: PBMCs. V usage is TRBV7-9 and J usage is TRBJ2-3; possibly TRBD2 for D (6 bases). The CDR3 nucleotides are TGTGCCAGCAGCGCTACTAGCAGCACAGATACGCAGTATTTT. Amino acids: CASSATSSTDTQYF.